The 9 T cell receptor beta chains given below trace back to one sample, sequenced in a study of blood T cell repertoires in COVID-19. Libraries were prepared by immunoSEQ multiplex PCR; TCRdb keeps only in-frame clonotypes and omits some of them. The sample consists of about 130,000 clones, over 70% of them appearing once. The sequencing sample was made of peripheral blood. These receptors were taken from a woman aged 45-65 years with acute or convalescent COVID-19.

The V and J genes are TRBV12-3 or TRBV12-4 and TRBJ1-5, with D unclear. Deletions cut 8 bases from V and 2 bases from J, with 10 bases between. The CDR3 consists of 13 residues. CDR3: CASQEAGNQPQHF. CDR3 nucleotide sequence: TGTGCCAGCCAGGAAGCGGGCAATCAGCCCCAGCATTTT.

This chain uses TRBV3-1 (or the pseudogene TRBV3-2) with TRBJ2-7; possibly TRBD2 for D (6 bases). Trimming shortened V by 6 bases and J by 5 bases, and 11 bases separated the two germline ends. This CDR3 region has 12 residues. Germline values: CDR1 LGHDT, CDR2 YNNKEL (reference sequence). The CDR3 reads CASSHAGNEQYF. The CDR3 bases are TGTGCCAGCAGTCATGCGGGAAACGAGCAGTACTTC.

The gene calls are TRBV4-2 and TRBJ2-5, with 8 bases that match TRBD2. The CDR3 spans 15 residues. The V gene's germline CDR1 is LGHNA and CDR2 YNFKEQ. Unmatched junction bases numbered 2, after V lost 0 bases and J lost 2 bases. This chain's CDR3 is CASSQDLAGQETQYF. The CDR3 bases are TGTGCCAGCAGCCAAGATTTAGCGGGGCAAGAGACCCAGTACTTC.

This clone was detected only once. The V gene is TRBV10-3, the J gene TRBJ1-1; possibly TRBD1 for D (5 bases). Germline CDR1 reads ENHRY; CDR2 reads SYGVKD. V shed 0 bases and J shed 6 bases, with 11 bases lying between them. This CDR3 comprises 14 residues. The DNA of the CDR3 is TGTGCCATCAGTGAGTCCCAGGGAGGATCTGAAGCTTTCTTT. Protein product: CAISESQGGSEAFF.

The rearrangement uses TRBV12-3 or TRBV12-4 and TRBJ1-3, with D unresolved. The CDR3 sequence is 13 residues long. V gave up 2 bases and J gave up 4 bases, with 6 bases separating them. DNA of the CDR3: TGTGCCAGCAGTTTAACACCCGGAAACACCATATATTTT. Its translation is CASSLTPGNTIYF.

The V call is TRBV18, the J call TRBJ1-2; perhaps TRBD1 as D (5 bases). Germline values: CDR1 KGHSH, CDR2 LQKENI. This CDR3 is 13 amino acids long. Trimming shortened V by 2 bases and J by 6 bases, and 10 bases separated the two germline ends. This CDR3 is CASSPAGQHGYTF. For the CDR3, the DNA is TGTGCCAGCTCACCAGCAGGGCAGCATGGCTACACCTTC.

The V and J genes are TRBV7-3 and TRBJ2-3, with TRBD2 matching 8 bases. Germline CDR1 and CDR2: SGHTA and FQGTGA. The CDR3 has 15 amino acids. Germline trimming cut 1 base from V and 2 bases from J; bases unmatched to any gene: 2. The CDR3 loop is CASSLMGLVTDTQYF. CDR3 bases: TGTGCCAGCAGCTTAATGGGACTAGTCACAGATACGCAGTATTTT.

The chain joins TRBV3-1 (or the pseudogene TRBV3-2) to TRBJ2-7, with 8 positions matching TRBD2. The CDR3 sequence is 13 residues long. Losses at the gene ends were 6 bases for V and 2 bases for J; bases not matched to a gene: 3. Germline V lookup: CDR1 LGHDT, CDR2 YNNKEL (reference sequence). The CDR3 spells CASSSGAPYEQYF. Here the CDR3 DNA reads TGTGCCAGCAGTAGCGGGGCGCCCTACGAGCAGTACTTC.

This clone appeared many times. The V gene is TRBV27, the J gene TRBJ2-1; D not certain. CDR1 is MNHEY, CDR2 SMNVEV, per germline (reference sequence). The length of the CDR3 is 12 residues. V lost 6 bases and J lost 0, with 3 bases in between. CDR3 amino acids: CASSNSYNEQFF. The CDR3 DNA follows: TGTGCCAGCAGCAACTCCTACAATGAGCAGTTCTTC.